A single sample gave rise to the 30 T cell receptor beta chains below, sequenced in a study of blood T cell repertoires in COVID-19. TCRdb's table, derived via immunoSEQ multiplex PCR, lists solely in-frame clones and lacks some. The sample lists over 140,000 clones, roughly four fifths occurring once. Sequencing input: peripheral blood. These TCRs come from a woman between 50 and 59 years old with active or convalescent COVID-19.

The chain employs TRBV2 and TRBJ1-5, with D maybe TRBD1 (5 bases). Per germline, CDR1 SNHLY and CDR2 FYNNEI. This CDR3 has 17 residues. The V end was cut by 4 bases, the J end by 0 bases, with 16 bases between. CDR3 bases: TGTGCCAGCAGTGTAGGCAGGGTGGGCGATAGCAATCAGCCCCAGCATTTT. This codes for CASSVGRVGDSNQPQHF.

This rearrangement joins TRBV10-2 to TRBJ2-1; 12 positions match TRBD2. The CDR3 covers 13 residues. The V gene end was trimmed by 6 bases and the J gene end by 7 bases; junction bases not matched to a gene: 1. The germline V gene has CDR1 WSHSY and CDR2 SAAADI. CDR3 sequence reads: CASRTSGGNEQFF. The CDR3 nucleotides are TGCGCCAGCAGGACTAGCGGGGGAAATGAGCAGTTCTTC.

This chain links TRBV28 with TRBJ1-2; TRBD1 matches at 7 bases. The V segment lost 6 bases and the J segment 7 bases; nucleotides outside the gene matches: 17. Germline lookup yields CDR1 MDHEN and CDR2 SYDVKM. The CDR3 is made up of 16 amino acids. The CDR3 loop reads CASRIEGTGVFLGYTF. The CDR3 region has the DNA TGTGCCAGCAGAATTGAGGGAACAGGGGTTTTTCTTGGCTACACCTTC.

The DNA for the CDR3 is TGTGCCAGTAGGGCCTCGGGACTAGCGGGAGGATTAGGCGGGGAGCTGTTTTTT. Its translation: CASRASGLAGGLGGELFF. V gene TRBV19 combines with J gene TRBJ2-2; 15 bases map to TRBD2. The CDR3 length is 18 residues. Trimming at V came to 6 bases and at J to 7 bases, leaving 12 bases not matched to a gene. In germline, CDR1 is LNHDA, CDR2 SQIVND (reference sequence). The full variable domain, its missing parts supplied by reference TRBV19 and TRBJ2-2, is DGGITQSPKYLFRKEGQNVTLSCEQNLNHDAMYWYRQDPGQGLRLIYYSQIVNDFQKGDIAEGYSVSREKKESFPLTVTSAQKNPTAFYLCASRASGLAGGLGGELFFGEGSRLTVL.

The chain uses TRBV2 and TRBJ2-1, with TRBD2 matching 9 bases. Germline V gives CDR1 SNHLY, CDR2 FYNNEI. This CDR3 contains 15 residues. J was trimmed by 1 base and V by 7 bases; bases with no gene match: 5. The CDR3 reads CASIVSGGSYNEQFF. The CDR3 bases are TGTGCCAGCATAGTCAGCGGGGGGTCCTACAATGAGCAGTTCTTC.

The rearrangement links TRBV27 to TRBJ2-2, with 10 bases identical to TRBD1. The CDR3 extends over 17 amino acids. Germline V gene sequence: CDR1 MNHEY, CDR2 SMNVEV (reference sequence). With V trimmed by 2 bases and J by 6 bases, 9 bases remained unmatched. The CDR3 nucleotides read TGTGCCAGCAGTTTACGCCAGGGACAGGGGACGGCCGGGGAGCTGTTTTTT. Encoded protein: CASSLRQGQGTAGELFF.

This clone has just a few counts. The rearrangement joins TRBV30 to TRBJ1-3; D is perhaps TRBD1 (6 bases). The CDR3 is made up of 14 amino acids. The ends were cut back, 0 bases at V and 4 bases at J, with 10 bases in the middle. From germline, CDR1 is GTSNPN and CDR2 SVGIG (reference sequence). CDR3 amino acids: CAWSVAGTGNTIYF. The CDR3 nucleotides are TGTGCCTGGAGTGTAGCAGGGACAGGAAACACCATATATTTT.

V is TRBV5-1 and J is TRBJ2-3, with D perhaps matching TRBD1 (5 bases). The CDR3 extends over 15 amino acids. CDR1 and CDR2 (germline): SGHRS, YFSETQ. V was clipped by 0 bases and J by 0 bases, with 8 bases between them. The chain's CDR3 is CASSLVGASTDTQYF. Here the CDR3 DNA reads TGCGCCAGCAGCTTGGTTGGGGCTAGCACAGATACGCAGTATTTT.

The rearrangement uses TRBV29-1 and TRBJ1-2, with TRBD1 identical over 7 bases. The CDR3 has 16 amino acids. With 1 base clipped from V and 6 bases from J, the junction kept 14 bases outside the gene matches. Germline lookup yields CDR1 SQVTM and CDR2 ANQGSEA. CDR3 coding DNA: TGCAGCGTTGAAGGAGGAGACAGGGTATTCCTCGATGGCTACACCTTC. Residues: CSVEGGDRVFLDGYTF.

This clone was seen a handful of times. The chain links TRBV19 to TRBJ2-5, with D possibly being TRBD1 (6 bases). Trimming removed 5 bases from V and 4 bases from J, with 14 bases in between. The CDR3 runs to 14 residues. Germline V gives CDR1 LNHDA, CDR2 SQIVND (reference sequence). The DNA of the CDR3 is TGTGCCAGTAGTGTCCGGACAGATCGAGAGACCCAGTACTTC. Translation: CASSVRTDRETQYF.

The gene calls are TRBV18 and TRBJ1-5; perhaps TRBD1 as D (5 bases). Germline CDR1 KGHSH, CDR2 LQKENI. The length of the CDR3 is 15 residues. V was cut by 3 bases and J by 0 bases, with 9 bases left in between. The CDR3 DNA is TGTGCCAGCTCACCCGACAGACATAGCAATCAGCCCCAGCATTTT. Amino acid sequence: CASSPDRHSNQPQHF.

This clone was observed many times. The chain carries TRBV5-1 and TRBJ2-5; D is uncertain. The V gene lost 0 bases and the J gene lost 1 base, with 10 bases spanning the gap. This CDR3 has 15 residues. CDR1 SGHRS and CDR2 YFSETQ come from the germline V gene. The DNA of the CDR3 is TGCGCCAGCAGCTTGGCCCTTGACTCCCAAGAGACCCAGTACTTC. It translates to CASSLALDSQETQYF.

This chain connects TRBV28 to TRBJ1-2, with a tentative D call TRBD1 (5 bases). The CDR3 spans 11 residues. The V gene's germline CDR1 is MDHEN and CDR2 SYDVKM. Trimming left V 10 bases short and J 2 bases short, with 8 bases between. This CDR3 is CATGRNYGYTF. The DNA of the CDR3 is TGTGCCACAGGGAGGAACTATGGCTACACCTTC.

The chain uses TRBV19 and TRBJ1-1, with a possible D match to TRBD1 (6 bases). V lost 7 bases to trimming and J lost 3 bases, with 21 bases between them. The CDR3 consists of 16 residues. CDR1 and CDR2 from the germline V gene are LNHDA and SQIVND (reference sequence). Here the CDR3 DNA reads TGTGCCAGTACCCGCCGGGACAACGCAGCGGACACTGAAGCTTTCTTT. Translated: CASTRRDNAADTEAFF. The whole variable domain, filled in from reference TRBV19 and TRBJ1-1, reads DGGITQSPKYLFRKEGQNVTLSCEQNLNHDAMYWYRQDPGQGLRLIYYSQIVNDFQKGDIAEGYSVSREKKESFPLTVTSAQKNPTAFYLCASTRRDNAADTEAFFGQGTRLTVV.

V and J are TRBV28 and TRBJ1-2, with 7 bases lining up with TRBD1. The CDR3 is 15 amino acids. Trimming at V came to 7 bases and at J to 2 bases, leaving 10 bases not matched to a gene. CDR1 and CDR2 (germline): MDHEN, SYDVKM. The CDR3: CASNIGTGENYGYTF. The CDR3 bases are TGTGCCAGCAACATCGGCACAGGGGAAAACTATGGCTACACCTTC.

CDR3 amino acids: CASSLTPGQINEKLFF. CDR3 DNA sequence: TGTGCCAGCAGCTTGACCCCAGGACAGATTAATGAAAAACTGTTTTTT. V is TRBV5-5 and J is TRBJ1-4; TRBD1 might be the D (6 bases). The germline V gene encodes CDR1 SGHKS and CDR2 YYEKEE (reference sequence). The germline V and J ends were trimmed by 1 base and 4 bases, with 14 bases remaining between them. The CDR3 runs 16 residues.

At least ten counts were recorded for this clone. The rearrangement joins TRBV7-9 to TRBJ1-6; D is ambiguous. V lost 1 base and J lost 4, with 5 bases in between. From germline, CDR1 is SEHNR and CDR2 FQNEAQ (reference sequence). The CDR3 contains 14 residues. CDR3 sequence: CASSLEQYNSPLHF. CDR3 coding DNA: TGTGCCAGCAGCTTAGAACAGTATAATTCACCCCTCCACTTT.

The chain carries TRBV30 and TRBJ2-5; D remains unclear. Trimming stripped 2 bases from V and 1 base from J, with 8 bases between. CDR3 length equals 13 residues. The germline V gene has CDR1 GTSNPN and CDR2 SVGIG (reference sequence). The CDR3 protein is CAWSPRIQETQYF. The CDR3 bases are TGTGCCTGGAGTCCCCGTATCCAAGAGACCCAGTACTTC.

The rearrangement links TRBV11-2 to TRBJ2-1; 10 bases are shared with TRBD2. The CDR3 consists of 20 residues. Trimming cost V 0 bases and J 0 bases; bases outside gene matches: 11. CDR1 is SGHAT, CDR2 FQNNGV, per germline. The CDR3: CASSLDRSTSGQSSYNEQFF. Written as DNA, the CDR3 is TGTGCCAGCAGCTTAGATCGGTCGACTAGCGGGCAGAGCTCCTACAATGAGCAGTTCTTC.

DNA of the CDR3: TGTGCCACCAGCAGAGGTGGTGAGGGTTTGAGCTACACCTTC. Amino acid sequence: CATSRGGEGLSYTF. The gene calls are TRBV15 and TRBJ1-2, with no clear D. The V gene's germline CDR1 is LNHNV and CDR2 YYDKDF (reference sequence). Trimming removed 1 base at V and 9 bases at J, with 15 bases between. The CDR3 is 14 residues long. The whole variable domain, remainder taken from reference TRBV15 and TRBJ1-2, is DAMVIQNPRYQVTQFGKPVTLSCSQTLNHNVMYWYQQKSSQAPKLLFHYYDKDFNNEADTPDNFQSRRPNTSFCFLDIRSPGLGDTAMYLCATSRGGEGLSYTFGSGTRLTVV.

This clone was seen a single time. This chain connects TRBV19 to TRBJ1-5; D is unclear. Trimming pared 4 bases from V and 5 bases from J, leaving 15 bases between. The CDR3 runs 15 residues. Germline values: CDR1 LNHDA, CDR2 SQIVND (reference sequence). The CDR3 nucleotides read TGTGCCAGTAGTACGTTAGGAGCGGGCGATCAGCCCCAGCATTTT. Residues: CASSTLGAGDQPQHF.

The rearrangement joins TRBV9 to TRBJ2-1; D gene ambiguous. The CDR3 totals 14 residues. V lost 3 bases, J lost 2 bases, and 9 bases lay in between. CDR1 and CDR2 from the germline V gene are SGDLS and YYNGEE. CDR3 nucleotides: TGTGCCAGCAGCGCCCTCCCCCCCTACAATGAGCAGTTCTTC. Protein product: CASSALPPYNEQFF. Together with reference TRBV9 and TRBJ2-1, the CDR3 gives the full variable domain: DSGVTQTPKHLITATGQRVTLRCSPRSGDLSVYWYQQSLDQGLQFLIQYYNGEERAKGNILERFSAQQFPDLHSELNLSSLELGDSALYFCASSALPPYNEQFFGPGTRLTVL.

The chain couples TRBV28 to TRBJ1-2; TRBD1 might be the D (5 bases). CDR3 length equals 13 residues. Germline CDR1 is MDHEN and CDR2 is SYDVKM. The ends were cut back, 0 bases at V and 3 bases at J, with 5 bases in the middle. CDR3 sequence reads: CASSLWTDYGYTF. The CDR3 bases are TGTGCCAGCAGTTTATGGACAGACTATGGCTACACCTTC.

V is TRBV27 and J is TRBJ1-5; a possible D gene is TRBD1 (6 bases). The germline CDR1 and CDR2 sequences are MNHEY and SMNVEV (reference sequence). The V gene lost 5 bases and the J gene lost 0 bases, with 8 bases spanning the gap. The CDR3 sequence is 14 residues long. The CDR3 is CASSQGRSNQPQHF. The CDR3 DNA follows: TGTGCCAGCAGTCAGGGGCGTAGCAATCAGCCCCAGCATTTT.

V usage is TRBV21-1 and J usage is TRBJ1-1; TRBD1 is the table's D call, not checked against the DNA. TRBV21-1 is deemed a pseudogene. This CDR3 region has 14 residues. CDR3 bases: TGTGCCAGCAGCAAACAGGGCCCCTCTACTGAAGCTTTCTTT. This sequence encodes CASSKQGPSTEAFF.

This clone came up many times. The rearrangement uses TRBV9 and TRBJ1-1, with D unresolved. V was trimmed by 0 bases and J by 5 bases, leaving 11 bases between them. Germline V gene data show CDR1 as SGDLS and CDR2 as YYNGEE. This CDR3 has 14 amino acids. DNA of the CDR3: TGTGCCAGCAGCGTAGCCCCCCAGGAAACTGAAGCTTTCTTT. Amino acid sequence: CASSVAPQETEAFF.

The CDR3 is CASSPGTANYEQYF. CDR3 bases: TGTGCCAGCAGCCCCGGAACAGCTAACTACGAGCAGTACTTC. The V and J genes are TRBV9 and TRBJ2-7; D unclear. V shed 4 bases and J shed 3 bases, with 14 bases lying between them. The CDR3 is made up of 14 amino acids. CDR1 and CDR2 (germline): SGDLS, YYNGEE.

The J gene is TRBJ1-1, the V gene TRBV11-2; D remains ambiguous. The CDR3 runs to 13 residues. Germline loops: CDR1 SGHAT, CDR2 FQNNGV. V lost 3 bases and J lost 4, with 9 bases in between. The CDR3 DNA is TGTGCCAGCAGCTTCAATGCTATCACTGAAGCTTTCTTT. Translated: CASSFNAITEAFF.

The DNA for the CDR3 is TGTGCCAGCAGCTTACCCTCCAGTGGCGGATCCGAGCAGTACTTC. Protein product: CASSLPSSGGSEQYF. The rearrangement joins TRBV7-9 to TRBJ2-7; no firm D call. Trimming cost V 2 bases and J 6 bases, with 17 bases left between them. The CDR3 is 15 amino acids. Germline CDR1 SEHNR, CDR2 FQNEAQ (reference sequence).

The chain has TRBV11-3 and TRBJ2-1, with 9 bases lining up with TRBD2. The V and J ends lost 5 bases and 10 bases, in that order; junction bases with no gene match: 9. This CDR3 contains 14 residues. Germline assignment: CDR1 SGHNT and CDR2 YENEEA. The CDR3 bases are TGTGCCAGCAGCGTCGGCGGGGGGGCCAACGAGCAGTTCTTC. This codes for CASSVGGGANEQFF. The whole variable domain, remainder taken from reference TRBV11-3 and TRBJ2-1, is EAGVVQSPRYKIIEKKQPVAFWCNPISGHNTLYWYLQNLGQGPELLIRYENEEAVDDSQLPKDRFSAERLKGVDSTLKIQPAELGDSAVYLCASSVGGGANEQFFGPGTRLTVL.